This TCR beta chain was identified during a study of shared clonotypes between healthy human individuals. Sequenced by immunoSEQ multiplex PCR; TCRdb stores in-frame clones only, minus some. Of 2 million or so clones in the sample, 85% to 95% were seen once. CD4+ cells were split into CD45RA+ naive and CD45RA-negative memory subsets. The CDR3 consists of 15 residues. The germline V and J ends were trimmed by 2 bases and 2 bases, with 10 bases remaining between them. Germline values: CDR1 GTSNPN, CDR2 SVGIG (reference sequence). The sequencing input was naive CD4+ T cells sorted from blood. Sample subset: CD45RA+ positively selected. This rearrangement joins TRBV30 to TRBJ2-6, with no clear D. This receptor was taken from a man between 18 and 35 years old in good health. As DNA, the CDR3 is TGTGCCTGGAGTTCGGGTGGCCCTGGGGCCAACGTCCTGACTTTC. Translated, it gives CAWSSGGPGANVLTF.